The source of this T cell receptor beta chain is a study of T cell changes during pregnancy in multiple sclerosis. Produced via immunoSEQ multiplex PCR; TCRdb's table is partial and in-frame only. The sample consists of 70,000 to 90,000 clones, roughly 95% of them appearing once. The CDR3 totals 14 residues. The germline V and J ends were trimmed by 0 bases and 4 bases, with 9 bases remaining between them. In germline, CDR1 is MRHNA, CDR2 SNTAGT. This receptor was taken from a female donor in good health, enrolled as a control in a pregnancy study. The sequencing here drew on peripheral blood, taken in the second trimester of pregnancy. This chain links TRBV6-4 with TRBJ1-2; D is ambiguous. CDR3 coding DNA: TGTGCCAGCAGTGACTCCGGGAATCCCTATGGCTACACCTTC. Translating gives CASSDSGNPYGYTF.